Listed below are T cell receptor beta chains from one sample, sequenced in a study of response to subunit inactivated influenza vaccine. MiXCR, run by TCRdb on the RT-PCR reads, gives a single entry per CDR3 protein. This sample has 400,000 to 550,000 distinct CDR3 sequences, with about 25% found just once. Source: CD4+ T cells sorted from PBMCs, taken less than 6 days after vaccination. The receptor source for this set is a man aged 45-65 years who received an inactivated influenza vaccine. Both conserved end residues are part of each CDR3. The order of the fields is clone size, D gene, J gene, V gene, CDR3 protein, CDR3 DNA. D genes are given only for firm matches. Clone sizes are given selectively: once, few, many, or a class where the clone is expanded.

clone_size: NA
d_call: TRBD2
j_call: TRBJ2-1
v_call: TRBV9
cdr3_aa: CASSVGTSGSNEQFF
cdr3_nt: TGTGCCAGCAGCGTAGGGACTAGCGGGAGCAATGAGCAGTTCTTC

clone_size: once
d_call: NA
j_call: TRBJ2-3
v_call: TRBV5-1
cdr3_aa: CASSFGQIAQDTQYF
cdr3_nt: TGCGCCAGCAGCTTTGGGCAGATAGCACAAGATACGCAGTATTTT

clone_size: few
d_call: TRBD1
j_call: TRBJ2-7
v_call: TRBV25-1
cdr3_aa: CASSAPGQGLKYEQYF
cdr3_nt: TGTGCCAGCAGTGCCCCGGGACAGGGTCTAAAATACGAGCAGTACTTC

clone_size: few
d_call: TRBD2
j_call: TRBJ2-5
v_call: TRBV7-2
cdr3_aa: CASSSRTSGDLQETQYF
cdr3_nt: TGTGCCAGCAGCTCCAGGACTAGCGGAGATCTTCAAGAGACCCAGTACTTC

clone_size: few
d_call: NA
j_call: TRBJ2-7
v_call: TRBV6-5
cdr3_aa: CASSYSFSGFSSYEQYF
cdr3_nt: TGTGCCAGCAGTTACTCGTTCAGCGGTTTTAGCTCCTACGAGCAGTACTTC

clone_size: NA
d_call: NA
j_call: TRBJ1-6
v_call: TRBV30
cdr3_aa: CAWSALRSPLHF
cdr3_nt: TGTGCCTGGAGTGCCCTAAGGTCACCCCTCCACTTT

clone_size: few
d_call: NA
j_call: TRBJ2-3
v_call: TRBV6-1
cdr3_aa: CARPQGLSRGGRADTQYF
cdr3_nt: TGTGCCAGACCCCAGGGACTTTCGAGGGGGGGCAGGGCAGATACGCAGTATTTT

clone_size: many
d_call: NA
j_call: TRBJ2-7
v_call: TRBV5-1
cdr3_aa: CASSLAAGGPYEQYF
cdr3_nt: TGCGCCAGCAGCTTGGCCGCCGGGGGCCCCTACGAGCAGTACTTC

clone_size: NA
d_call: NA
j_call: TRBJ2-1
v_call: TRBV12-3/TRBV12-4
cdr3_aa: CASRKQGGISNEQFF
cdr3_nt: TGTGCCAGCAGAAAACAGGGGGGGATCTCGAATGAGCAGTTCTTC

clone_size: NA
d_call: TRBD1
j_call: TRBJ2-5
v_call: TRBV20-1
cdr3_aa: CSAGTGPQETQYF
cdr3_nt: TGCAGTGCTGGGACAGGGCCACAAGAGACCCAGTACTTC

clone_size: NA
d_call: NA
j_call: TRBJ2-4
v_call: TRBV20-1
cdr3_aa: CSAVANIQYF
cdr3_nt: TGCAGTGCCGTAGCAAACATTCAGTACTTC

clone_size: NA
d_call: NA
j_call: TRBJ2-3
v_call: TRBV28
cdr3_aa: CASSLVTGAYPDTQYF
cdr3_nt: TGTGCCAGCAGTTTAGTTACGGGGGCTTACCCAGATACGCAGTATTTT

clone_size: few
d_call: NA
j_call: TRBJ2-5
v_call: TRBV2
cdr3_aa: CASNQDRDTFQETQYF
cdr3_nt: TGTGCCAGCAACCAAGACCGGGACACTTTCCAAGAGACCCAGTACTTC

clone_size: NA
d_call: NA
j_call: TRBJ2-3
v_call: TRBV4-2
cdr3_aa: CASSQDGLVGDTQYF
cdr3_nt: TGTGCCAGCAGCCAAGATGGCCTAGTGGGGGATACGCAGTATTTT

clone_size: NA
d_call: NA
j_call: TRBJ2-3
v_call: TRBV10-3
cdr3_aa: CAISESTGVSTDTQYF
cdr3_nt: TGTGCCATCAGTGAGTCTACCGGGGTGAGCACAGATACGCAGTATTTT

clone_size: NA
d_call: NA
j_call: TRBJ2-2
v_call: TRBV20-1
cdr3_aa: CSARRSQGTGELFF
cdr3_nt: TGCAGTGCTAGACGTTCACAGGGAACCGGGGAGCTGTTTTTT

clone_size: few
d_call: TRBD2
j_call: TRBJ2-1
v_call: TRBV9
cdr3_aa: CASSAGTSYNEQFF
cdr3_nt: TGTGCCAGCAGCGCCGGGACTAGCTACAATGAGCAGTTCTTC

clone_size: NA
d_call: TRBD1
j_call: TRBJ1-6
v_call: TRBV20-1
cdr3_aa: CSADSGTGSNSPLHF
cdr3_nt: TGCAGTGCCGACTCCGGGACAGGGTCCAATTCACCCCTCCACTTT

clone_size: few
d_call: NA
j_call: TRBJ1-1
v_call: TRBV4-2
cdr3_aa: CASSQSSKAGTGTEAFF
cdr3_nt: TGTGCCAGCAGCCAAAGTTCAAAGGCAGGGACTGGGACTGAAGCTTTCTTT

clone_size: NA
d_call: NA
j_call: TRBJ2-1
v_call: TRBV4-3
cdr3_aa: CASSHTSGGGEQFF
cdr3_nt: TGCGCCAGCAGCCATACGTCAGGGGGAGGTGAGCAGTTCTTC

clone_size: NA
d_call: TRBD2
j_call: TRBJ2-7
v_call: TRBV28
cdr3_aa: CASSLRTSGMEQYF
cdr3_nt: TGTGCCAGCAGTTTAAGGACTAGCGGTATGGAGCAGTACTTC

clone_size: few
d_call: NA
j_call: TRBJ2-1
v_call: TRBV7-9
cdr3_aa: CASSLAGRSYNEQFF
cdr3_nt: TGTGCCAGCAGCTTAGCGGGGCGGTCGTACAATGAGCAGTTCTTC

clone_size: NA
d_call: TRBD1
j_call: TRBJ2-5
v_call: TRBV6-1
cdr3_aa: CASKDRGQETQYF
cdr3_nt: TGTGCCAGCAAGGACAGGGGCCAAGAGACCCAGTACTTC

clone_size: many
d_call: TRBD2
j_call: TRBJ2-1
v_call: TRBV7-2
cdr3_aa: CASTSRTRHNEQFF
cdr3_nt: TGTGCCAGCACCTCGAGGACTAGACACAATGAGCAGTTCTTC

clone_size: few
d_call: TRBD2
j_call: TRBJ2-1
v_call: TRBV9
cdr3_aa: CASSVDGGLAAGEQFF
cdr3_nt: TGTGCCAGCAGCGTAGACGGGGGACTAGCAGCGGGTGAGCAGTTCTTC

clone_size: few
d_call: TRBD1
j_call: TRBJ2-6
v_call: TRBV5-1
cdr3_aa: CASRDRSSGANVLTF
cdr3_nt: TGCGCCAGCCGGGACAGGAGCTCTGGGGCCAACGTCCTGACTTTC

clone_size: NA
d_call: NA
j_call: TRBJ2-1
v_call: TRBV12-3/TRBV12-4
cdr3_aa: CASSAGLRNEQFF
cdr3_nt: TGTGCCAGTTCGGCGGGTTTGCGAAATGAGCAGTTCTTC

clone_size: few
d_call: NA
j_call: TRBJ1-3
v_call: TRBV7-7
cdr3_aa: CASSKTVAAGNTIYF
cdr3_nt: TGTGCTAGCAGCAAAACAGTGGCGGCTGGAAACACCATATATTTT

clone_size: few
d_call: NA
j_call: TRBJ2-3
v_call: TRBV12-3/TRBV12-4
cdr3_aa: CASSYRVSTDTQYF
cdr3_nt: TGTGCCAGCAGTTACAGGGTTAGCACAGATACGCAGTATTTT

clone_size: few
d_call: TRBD1
j_call: TRBJ2-1
v_call: TRBV6-5
cdr3_aa: CASSYSRTGDYNEQFF
cdr3_nt: TGTGCCAGCAGTTACTCTAGGACAGGCGATTACAATGAGCAGTTCTTC

clone_size: NA
d_call: TRBD1
j_call: TRBJ2-7
v_call: TRBV14
cdr3_aa: CASSRVTGASSYEQYF
cdr3_nt: TGTGCCAGCAGCCGGGTGACAGGGGCCAGCTCCTACGAGCAGTACTTC

clone_size: NA
d_call: NA
j_call: TRBJ2-5
v_call: TRBV16
cdr3_aa: CASSQYQGTETQYF
cdr3_nt: TGTGCCAGCAGCCAATATCAGGGGACAGAGACCCAGTACTTC

clone_size: many
d_call: NA
j_call: TRBJ2-7
v_call: TRBV11-2
cdr3_aa: CASRVHPSAGRRFYEQYF
cdr3_nt: TGTGCCAGCAGAGTTCATCCGTCGGCGGGGAGGCGATTTTACGAGCAGTACTTC

clone_size: NA
d_call: NA
j_call: TRBJ1-2
v_call: TRBV5-4
cdr3_aa: CASSSYSRANYGYTF
cdr3_nt: TGTGCCAGCAGCTCTTACTCCCGGGCGAACTATGGCTACACCTTC

clone_size: NA
d_call: NA
j_call: TRBJ1-5
v_call: TRBV2
cdr3_aa: CASSMWQGLNQPQHF
cdr3_nt: TGTGCCAGCAGTATGTGGCAGGGACTCAATCAGCCCCAGCATTTT

clone_size: NA
d_call: TRBD1
j_call: TRBJ1-2
v_call: TRBV12-3/TRBV12-4
cdr3_aa: CASSYVDRGGYTF
cdr3_nt: TGTGCCAGCAGCTATGTGGACAGGGGAGGCTACACCTTC

clone_size: many
d_call: NA
j_call: TRBJ1-3
v_call: TRBV12-3/TRBV12-4
cdr3_aa: CASSFTGSGNTIYF
cdr3_nt: TGTGCCAGCAGTTTTACAGGTTCAGGAAACACCATATATTTT

clone_size: NA
d_call: NA
j_call: TRBJ2-7
v_call: TRBV5-6
cdr3_aa: CASSQGLSGGYEQYF
cdr3_nt: TGTGCCAGCAGCCAGGGACTCTCTGGGGGCTACGAGCAGTACTTC

clone_size: once
d_call: NA
j_call: TRBJ2-1
v_call: TRBV12-3/TRBV12-4
cdr3_aa: CASSSDGGFEQFF
cdr3_nt: TGTGCCAGCAGTTCCGACGGGGGATTTGAGCAGTTCTTC

clone_size: NA
d_call: NA
j_call: TRBJ2-1
v_call: TRBV5-5
cdr3_aa: CASSLFSGGNEQFF
cdr3_nt: TGTGCCAGCAGCTTGTTCAGTGGAGGGAATGAGCAGTTCTTC

clone_size: many
d_call: NA
j_call: TRBJ1-3
v_call: TRBV12-3/TRBV12-4
cdr3_aa: CASNPLPVRTIYF
cdr3_nt: TGTGCCAGCAACCCCCTTCCTGTACGCACCATATATTTT

clone_size: few
d_call: NA
j_call: TRBJ2-7
v_call: TRBV7-2
cdr3_aa: CASSLALLGPYEQYF
cdr3_nt: TGTGCCAGCAGCTTAGCGCTTTTGGGCCCTTACGAGCAGTACTTC

clone_size: once
d_call: TRBD1
j_call: TRBJ2-5
v_call: TRBV9
cdr3_aa: CASSAGVGQGAQETQYF
cdr3_nt: TGTGCCAGCAGCGCCGGGGTAGGACAGGGGGCACAAGAGACCCAGTACTTC

clone_size: many
d_call: TRBD1
j_call: TRBJ1-2
v_call: TRBV5-1
cdr3_aa: CASSATGTGSYGYTF
cdr3_nt: TGCGCCAGCAGCGCGACCGGGACAGGGAGTTATGGCTACACCTTC

clone_size: NA
d_call: NA
j_call: TRBJ2-5
v_call: TRBV18
cdr3_aa: CASSPPTAQETQYF
cdr3_nt: TGTGCCAGCTCACCGCCGACAGCCCAAGAGACCCAGTACTTC